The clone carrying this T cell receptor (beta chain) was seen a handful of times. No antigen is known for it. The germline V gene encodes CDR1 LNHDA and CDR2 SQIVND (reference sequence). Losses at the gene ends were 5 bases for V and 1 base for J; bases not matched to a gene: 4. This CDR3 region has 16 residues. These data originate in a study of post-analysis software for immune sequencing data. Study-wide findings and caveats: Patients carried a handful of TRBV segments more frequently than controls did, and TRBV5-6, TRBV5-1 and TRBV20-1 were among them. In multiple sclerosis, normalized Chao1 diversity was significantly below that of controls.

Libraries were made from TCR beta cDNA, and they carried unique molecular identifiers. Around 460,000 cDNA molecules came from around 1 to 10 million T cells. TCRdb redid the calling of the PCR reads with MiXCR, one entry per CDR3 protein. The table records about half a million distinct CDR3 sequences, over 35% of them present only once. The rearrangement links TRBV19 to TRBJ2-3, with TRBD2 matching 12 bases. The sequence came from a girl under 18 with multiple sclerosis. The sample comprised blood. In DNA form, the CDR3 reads TGTGCCAGTAGTTCTTGGACTAGCGGGGGCACAGATACGCAGTATTTT. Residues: CASSSWTSGGTDTQYF. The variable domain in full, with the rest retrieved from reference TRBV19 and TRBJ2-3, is DGGITQSPKYLFRKEGQNVTLSCEQNLNHDAMYWYRQDPGQGLRLIYYSQIVNDFQKGDIAEGYSVSREKKESFPLTVTSAQKNPTAFYLCASSSWTSGGTDTQYFGPGTRLTVL.